These 30 T cell receptor beta chains share one sample of origin, sequenced in a study of blood T cell repertoires in COVID-19. Assay used: immunoSEQ multiplex PCR; TCRdb lists only in-frame clones, some missing. In the table there are around 200,000 clones, roughly 89% of which are singletons. The sequenced material came from peripheral blood. The source is a man aged 40-49 years with acute or convalescent COVID-19.

V gene TRBV2 combines with J gene TRBJ2-1; D may be TRBD2 (6 bases). The CDR3 sequence is 15 residues long. Germline V CDR1 and CDR2: SNHLY, FYNNEI. V was pared by 4 bases and J by 3 bases, with 13 bases between. CDR3 in DNA: TGTGCCAGCAGTGTGGACGGGGGAGGCTACAATGAGCAGTTCTTC. It is translated as CASSVDGGGYNEQFF.

V gene TRBV10-3 combines with J gene TRBJ1-4; TRBD1 matches at 8 bases. Per the germline V gene, CDR1 is ENHRY and CDR2 is SYGVKD. The CDR3 has 14 amino acids. V dropped 3 bases and J dropped 8; count of bases not matched to a gene: 5. CDR3 sequence reads: CAISDPGGVEKLFF. The CDR3 region has the DNA TGTGCCATCAGTGACCCAGGGGGCGTAGAAAAACTGTTTTTT.

The chain has TRBV7-2 and TRBJ2-5; weak D call: TRBD1 (5 bases). In germline, CDR1 is SGHTA, CDR2 FQGNSA. This CDR3 is built from 14 residues. Trimming left V 2 bases short and J 5 bases short, with 12 bases between. This chain's CDR3 is CASSLRGSSETQYF. In DNA form, the CDR3 reads TGTGCCAGCAGCTTAAGGGGTTCTTCCGAGACCCAGTACTTC.

This clone was picked up a small number of times. The junction and the germline gene differ at one end; a read error may be behind it. The chain uses TRBV24-1 and TRBJ2-1; maybe TRBD2 (5 bases). The CDR3 contains 16 residues. Germline values: CDR1 KGHDR, CDR2 SFDVKD. Written as DNA, the CDR3 is TGTGCCACCAGTGATTTGGGTAGCGCTTCCTCCAATGAGCAGTTCTTC. Translating it yields CATSDLGSASSNEQFF.

The CDR3 region is CASSQDRGFLIYEQFF. DNA of the CDR3: TGTGCCAGCAGCCAAGATAGGGGATTTTTAATCTATGAGCAGTTCTTC. The chain joins TRBV3-1 (or the pseudogene TRBV3-2) to TRBJ2-1, with D maybe TRBD1 (5 bases). The germline V gene has CDR1 LGHDT and CDR2 YNNKEL (reference sequence). The CDR3 runs to 16 residues. V gave up 0 bases and J gave up 8 bases, with 17 bases separating them.

This chain links TRBV6-6 with TRBJ2-2, with 7 bases aligning to TRBD2. The germline gives CDR1 MNHNY, CDR2 SVGAGI (reference sequence). The CDR3 is 19 amino acids. V dropped 5 bases and J dropped 0; count of bases not matched to a gene: 15. The CDR3 region is CASSRFHSPGRANTGELFF. In nucleotides, the CDR3 is TGTGCCAGCAGTCGATTCCACTCCCCGGGGAGGGCGAACACCGGGGAGCTGTTTTTT.

The chain links TRBV4-1 to TRBJ2-1, with no clear D. The ends were cut back, 1 base at V and 7 bases at J, with 5 bases in the middle. CDR1 MGHRA and CDR2 YSYEKL come from the germline V gene. The CDR3 contains 12 residues. This CDR3 reads CASSQVVNEQFF. The CDR3 DNA reads TGCGCCAGCAGCCAAGTAGTGAATGAGCAGTTCTTC.

The rearrangement links TRBV27 to TRBJ1-2; possible D gene TRBD1, 6 bases. Trimming removed 0 bases at V and 2 bases at J, with 10 bases between. The CDR3 is 15 amino acids. In germline, CDR1 is MNHEY, CDR2 SMNVEV (reference sequence). The CDR3 DNA reads TGTGCCAGCAGTTTATCAGGAACAGGGAACTATGGCTACACCTTC. This sequence encodes CASSLSGTGNYGYTF.

This clone was recorded a few times. The rearrangement links TRBV7-9 to TRBJ1-1; D possibly corresponds to TRBD1 (6 bases). CDR1 is SEHNR, CDR2 FQNEAQ, per germline (reference sequence). This CDR3 spans 15 amino acids. Trimming left V 6 bases short and J 4 bases short, with 18 bases between. CDR3 residues: CASRSNRAEGTEAFF. As DNA, the CDR3 is TGTGCCAGCAGATCGAACAGGGCTGAGGGCACTGAAGCTTTCTTT. Looking up the rest from reference TRBV7-9 and TRBJ1-1 gives the full variable domain: DTGVSQNPRHKITKRGQNVTFRCDPISEHNRLYWYRQTLGQGPEFLTYFQNEAQLEKSRLLSDRFSAERPKGSFSTLEIQRTEQGDSAMYLCASRSNRAEGTEAFFGQGTRLTVV.

This chain uses TRBV12-3 or TRBV12-4 with TRBJ1-2; tentatively, D is TRBD1 (6 bases). V was trimmed by 6 bases and J by 8 bases, leaving 16 bases between them. The CDR3 is 13 amino acids. The CDR3 loop is CASRTYRVRGYTF. The CDR3 DNA reads as TGTGCCAGCAGAACTTACAGGGTTCGAGGCTACACCTTC.

The rearrangement links TRBV27 to TRBJ1-2; TRBD1 matches at 8 bases. V dropped 6 bases and J dropped 6; count of bases not matched to a gene: 12. CDR1 and CDR2 from the germline V gene are MNHEY and SMNVEV (reference sequence). The CDR3 has 15 amino acids. The CDR3 loop reads CASRLKRTGNNGYTF. CDR3 nucleotide sequence: TGTGCCAGCAGACTAAAACGGACAGGGAACAATGGCTACACCTTC.

The J gene is TRBJ2-7, the V gene TRBV5-5, with D unresolved. Per the germline V gene, CDR1 is SGHKS and CDR2 is YYEKEE (reference sequence). Trimming stripped 3 bases from V and 5 bases from J, with 18 bases between. The CDR3 length is 15 residues. Written as DNA, the CDR3 is TGTGCCAGCAGCTCGTCCCTTCGTCCCCTACACGAGCAGTACTTC. Encoded protein: CASSSSLRPLHEQYF.

The chain uses TRBV30 and TRBJ1-2; D is undetermined. This CDR3 has 14 residues. V was pared by 2 bases and J by 0 bases, with 10 bases between. The germline V gene has CDR1 GTSNPN and CDR2 SVGIG (reference sequence). The CDR3 DNA follows: TGTGCCTGGAGTACTGGAGATTCTAACTATGGCTACACCTTC. Its protein product is CAWSTGDSNYGYTF.

This CDR3 is CASSQLGTAGNTIYF. In DNA, the CDR3 is TGTGCCAGCAGCCAACTCGGGACAGCTGGAAACACCATATATTTT. The chain is built from TRBV14 and TRBJ1-3; TRBD1 matches at 7 bases. Germline trimming cut 2 bases from V and 2 bases from J; bases unmatched to any gene: 3. The CDR3 has 15 residues. Germline loops: CDR1 SGHDN, CDR2 FVKESK.

The rearrangement uses TRBV28 and TRBJ1-5, with no clear D. CDR1 and CDR2 from the germline V gene are MDHEN and SYDVKM. Trimming left V 10 bases short and J 2 bases short, with 12 bases between. The CDR3 contains 13 residues. The CDR3 DNA sequence: TGTGCCACCCTAGACCTTGGCAATCAGCCCCAGCATTTT. This translates into CATLDLGNQPQHF.

This clone was detected only once. The chain joins TRBV30 to TRBJ1-5; D may be TRBD1 (6 bases). Germline CDR1 reads GTSNPN; CDR2 reads SVGIG (reference sequence). V was pared by 1 base and J by 3 bases, with 10 bases between. The CDR3 is 14 residues long. CDR3 residues: CAWSAGALNQPQHF. In DNA form, the CDR3 reads TGTGCCTGGAGTGCAGGGGCCCTCAATCAGCCCCAGCATTTT.

This clone appeared once. This sequence joins TRBV7-8 and TRBJ2-3; D is undetermined. This CDR3 has 12 residues. Germline V gene lookup returns CDR1 SGHVS and CDR2 FQNEAQ. Deletions cut 5 bases from V and 6 bases from J, with 9 bases between. Written as DNA, the CDR3 is TGTGCCAGCAGCCCCCGAGCGGATACGCAGTATTTT. This encodes CASSPRADTQYF. The whole variable domain, remainder taken from reference TRBV7-8 and TRBJ2-3, is GAGVSQSPRYKVAKRGQDVALRCDPISGHVSLFWYQQALGQGPEFLTYFQNEAQLDKSGLPSDRFFAERPEGSVSTLKIQRTQQEDSAVYLCASSPRADTQYFGPGTRLTVL.

V usage is TRBV19 and J usage is TRBJ2-2; the match to TRBD2 covers 10 bases. The CDR3 sequence is 15 residues long. Trimming removed 4 bases from V and 1 base from J; junction bases left unmatched: 0. The germline gives CDR1 LNHDA, CDR2 SQIVND (reference sequence). CDR3 bases: TGTGCCAGTAGTAGGACTAGCGGGAACACCGGGGAGCTGTTTTTT. Translation gives CASSRTSGNTGELFF.

The chain recombines TRBV5-1 with TRBJ2-5, with 9 bases identical to TRBD2. The V and J ends lost 0 bases and 3 bases, in that order; junction bases with no gene match: 9. Germline loops: CDR1 SGHRS, CDR2 YFSETQ. There are 17 residues in the CDR3. CDR3 in DNA: TGCGCCAGCAGCTTGGCCTTGGCGGGGGGGCTGGAAGAGACCCAGTACTTC. Its protein is CASSLALAGGLEETQYF.

The chain uses TRBV6-2 or TRBV6-3 and TRBJ2-2, with TRBD2 matching over 14 bases. CDR1 is MNHEY and CDR2 is SVGEGT in the germline V gene. V shed 2 bases and J 1 base; nucleotides not matched to a gene: 6. The CDR3 loop spans 19 amino acids. CDR3 nucleotide sequence: TGTGCCAGCAGTTACATGACTAGCGGGGGGGCCCGGAACACCGGGGAGCTGTTTTTT. It is translated as CASSYMTSGGARNTGELFF.

The V and J genes are TRBV19 and TRBJ1-5; perhaps TRBD1 as D (5 bases). Trimming took off 3 bases at V and 6 bases at J, with 9 bases between the two ends. The CDR3 totals 13 residues. Germline V gene lookup returns CDR1 LNHDA and CDR2 SQIVND (reference sequence). CDR3 sequence reads: CASSMQGFQPQHF. CDR3 bases: TGTGCCAGTAGTATGCAGGGTTTTCAGCCCCAGCATTTT.

This chain joins TRBV24-1 and TRBJ2-6, with a possible D match to TRBD2 (5 bases). With 4 bases removed from V and 0 bases from J, the gap between germline ends came to 15 bases. Germline CDR1 KGHDR, CDR2 SFDVKD. This CDR3 has 18 residues. The CDR3 DNA reads as TGTGCCACCAGTGACCCCCGGACGGGGAACTCTGGGGCCAACGTCCTGACTTTC. This translates into CATSDPRTGNSGANVLTF.

The V and J genes are TRBV5-6 and TRBJ1-2, with unresolved D. CDR3 length: 17 amino acids. CDR1 SGHDT and CDR2 YYEEEE come from the germline V gene. V lost 0 bases, J lost 1 base, and 16 bases lay in between. The CDR3 DNA sequence: TGTGCCAGCAGCTTGGGTGGAAGGAGCCCCTATAACTATGGCTACACCTTC. Translated, it gives CASSLGGRSPYNYGYTF.

This chain links TRBV6-5 with TRBJ1-4; TRBD1 might be the D (6 bases). Between the trimmed V and J ends, which lost 2 bases and 8 bases, there was a span of 9 bases. CDR1 is MNHEY and CDR2 is SVGAGI in the germline V gene. This CDR3 contains 13 residues. The CDR3 region has the DNA TGTGCCAGCAGTTACGGGGGCAGGGAAAAACTGTTTTTT. Its translation: CASSYGGREKLFF.

The V gene is TRBV5-8, the J gene TRBJ2-3, with 13 bases fitting TRBD2. This CDR3 comprises 16 residues. The germline V gene has CDR1 SGHTS and CDR2 YDEGEE. Trimming at V came to 4 bases and at J to 2 bases, leaving 4 bases not matched to a gene. The CDR3 bases are TGTGCCAGCAGCGTGACTAGCGGGGGGATCACAGATACGCAGTATTTT. Amino acid sequence: CASSVTSGGITDTQYF.

The rearrangement joins TRBV7-9 to TRBJ2-5; tentative D call: TRBD2 (6 bases). Germline V gene data show CDR1 as SEHNR and CDR2 as FQNEAQ (reference sequence). This CDR3 has 13 residues. The ends were cut back, 0 bases at V and 5 bases at J, with 7 bases in the middle. The CDR3 loop is CASSLAGGETQYF. For the CDR3, the DNA is TGTGCCAGCAGCTTAGCAGGAGGGGAGACCCAGTACTTC. Together with reference TRBV7-9 and TRBJ2-5, the CDR3 gives the full variable domain: DTGVSQNPRHKITKRGQNVTFRCDPISEHNRLYWYRQTLGQGPEFLTYFQNEAQLEKSRLLSDRFSAERPKGSFSTLEIQRTEQGDSAMYLCASSLAGGETQYFGPGTRLLVL.

This clone has a single count. The chain couples TRBV6-6 to TRBJ2-7, with D possibly TRBD1 on 6 matching bases. Germline V CDR1 and CDR2: MNHNY, SVGAGI (reference sequence). The CDR3 sequence is 15 residues long. The germline V and J ends were trimmed by 0 bases and 6 bases, with 15 bases remaining between them. CDR3 nucleotide sequence: TGTGCCAGCAGTTACTCGGGCAGGGGATCGGGCGAGCAGTACTTC. Protein product: CASSYSGRGSGEQYF.

This clone was recorded once. The CDR3 DNA reads as TGTGCCTGGAGTGTAAAACAGGGGAATGGAGAGACCCAGTACTTC. Protein: CAWSVKQGNGETQYF. V usage is TRBV30 and J usage is TRBJ2-5, with 7 bases matching TRBD1. With 0 bases clipped from V and 4 bases from J, the junction kept 8 bases outside the gene matches. CDR3 length equals 15 residues. Germline loops: CDR1 GTSNPN, CDR2 SVGIG (reference sequence).

The rearrangement links TRBV6-2 or TRBV6-3 to TRBJ1-5, with a tentative D call TRBD1 (6 bases). The CDR3 sequence is 14 residues long. Looked up from germline, CDR1 is MNHEY and CDR2 is SVGEGT. The V and J ends lost 6 bases and 0 bases respectively, with 9 bases between them. The DNA of the CDR3 is TGTGCCAGCAGCAACAGGGTTAGCAATCAGCCCCAGCATTTT. Protein product: CASSNRVSNQPQHF.

This rearrangement joins TRBV28 to TRBJ2-1; 11 bases are shared with TRBD2. CDR3 size: 14 residues. Germline V CDR1 and CDR2: MDHEN, SYDVKM. J lost 6 bases, V lost 3 bases, and 1 base had no gene match. The CDR3 DNA sequence: TGTGCCAGCAGTTTTAGCGGGGGGGCCAATGAGCAGTTCTTC. This translates into CASSFSGGANEQFF.